This T cell receptor (beta chain) was observed in a study of shared clonotypes between healthy human individuals. The assay used deep level. TCRdb's table, derived via immunoSEQ multiplex PCR, lists solely in-frame clones and lacks some. This sample has approximately 2.5 million clones, with 80% to 95% found just once. Germline CDR1 is MDHEN and CDR2 is SYDVKM. V gave up 0 bases and J gave up 5 bases; unmatched junction bases: 7. The CDR3 sequence is 16 residues long. It was into CD45RA+ naive and CD45RA-negative memory subsets that the CD4+ cells were split. The receptor was derived from a man younger than 35 in good health. Some clones in this sample may be carry-over from other donors' samples. The rearrangement uses TRBV28 and TRBJ1-2; 9 bases agree with TRBD1. The specimen was naive CD4+ T cells from PBMCs. Indicated subset: CD45RA+ positively selected. The chain's CDR3 is CASSLWADRGGYGYTF. In DNA, the CDR3 is TGTGCCAGCAGTTTATGGGCAGACAGGGGGGGATATGGCTACACCTTC.